The 20 T cell receptor beta chains in this list originate from one sample, sequenced in a study of CD8 T cells in Susac syndrome. The RNA input was roughly 0.45 to 1 ug, and it was reverse transcribed with random hexamers. Via MiXCR, TCRdb re-called the immunoSEQ multiplex PCR reads, giving one row per CDR3 protein. The sample includes around 150,000 distinct CDR3 sequences, approximately 95% seen only once; the top ten take about 0.18%. What was sequenced was CD8+ T cells from PBMCs. Source of these receptors: a human donor with Susac syndrome.

The chain uses TRBV25-1 and TRBJ1-2, with D unresolved. Trimming stripped 6 bases from V and 9 bases from J, with 8 bases between. The germline CDR1 and CDR2 sequences are MGHDK and SYGVNS. The CDR3 spans 10 residues. The CDR3 coding sequence is TGTGCCAGCAGGAGATTATGCTACACCTTC. Its protein product is CASRRLCYTF.

In this sample, this clonotype turned up once. The gene calls are TRBV7-6 and TRBJ2-7, with D possibly being TRBD1 (6 bases). The CDR3 spans 15 residues. With 4 bases removed from V and 2 bases from J, the gap between germline ends came to 15 bases. CDR1 and CDR2 (germline): SGHVS, FNYEAQ. In DNA form, the CDR3 reads TGTGCCAGCAGCTCAACTCCGGGACAAACCTACGAGCAGTACTTC. Its protein product is CASSSTPGQTYEQYF. The full variable domain, completed using reference TRBV7-6 and TRBJ2-7, is GAGVSQSPRYKVTKRGQDVALRCDPISGHVSLYWYRQALGQGPEFLTYFNYEAQQDKSGLPNDRFSAERPEGSISTLTIQRTEQRDSAMYRCASSSTPGQTYEQYFGPGTRLTVT.

The chain uses TRBV7-9 and TRBJ2-1; D not resolved. The CDR3 is made up of 12 amino acids. Germline CDR1 SEHNR, CDR2 FQNEAQ (reference sequence). V gave up 5 bases and J gave up 5 bases, with 7 bases separating them. The CDR3 DNA sequence: TGTGCCAGCAGCCCCCCGCACAATGAGCAGTTCTTC. Amino acid sequence: CASSPPHNEQFF.

The chain has TRBV12-3 or TRBV12-4 and TRBJ2-5; 7 nucleotides align to TRBD2. V was clipped by 4 bases and J by 2 bases; unmatched bases: 7. CDR3 length: 15 amino acids. In DNA, the CDR3 is TGTGCCAGCAGTTCCGGGGGAGGGCGACAAGAGACCCAGTACTTC. The encoded protein is CASSSGGGRQETQYF.

V usage is TRBV19 and J usage is TRBJ2-1; D is unresolved. Germline V gives CDR1 LNHDA, CDR2 SQIVND (reference sequence). The ends were cut back, 8 bases at V and 9 bases at J, with 8 bases in the middle. This CDR3 is 10 amino acids long. Written as DNA, the CDR3 is TGTGCCAGTGGGGTCGGTGAGCAGTTCTTC. Translated, it gives CASGVGEQFF.

The chain has TRBV12-3 or TRBV12-4 and TRBJ2-2; 10 bases agree with TRBD2. This CDR3 has 21 residues. The J segment lost 5 bases and the V segment lost 3 bases, leaving 21 bases of the junction unmatched. DNA of the CDR3: TGTGCCAGCAGTTTTATGTATGGAGACGCTTCTAGCGGGAGAGGAACCGGGGAGCTGTTTTTT. Protein sequence: CASSFMYGDASSGRGTGELFF.

This rearrangement joins TRBV9 to TRBJ1-2, with D possibly TRBD1 on 6 matching bases. Germline V gene lookup returns CDR1 SGDLS and CDR2 YYNGEE. The CDR3 consists of 12 residues. The V and J ends lost 4 bases and 8 bases respectively, with 12 bases between them. CDR3 coding DNA: TGTGCCAGCAGCTCTGGGGGCAGCGGCTACACCTTC. It encodes CASSSGGSGYTF.

The J gene is TRBJ2-1, the V gene TRBV12-3 or TRBV12-4; a weak D match, TRBD2 (6 bases). Deletions cut 6 bases from V and 8 bases from J, with 17 bases between. CDR3 length: 14 amino acids. The CDR3 loop is CASRVETSFDEQFF. CDR3 bases: TGTGCCAGCAGGGTCGAGACTAGTTTCGATGAGCAGTTCTTC.

The chain carries TRBV7-8 and TRBJ2-5, with D perhaps being TRBD1 or TRBD2 (6 bases each). Trimming took off 6 bases at V and 9 bases at J, with 17 bases between the two ends. Germline values: CDR1 SGHVS, CDR2 FQNEAQ. This CDR3 is built from 13 residues. Here the CDR3 DNA reads TGTGCCAGCAGAGGGGGACTGGAGTTGGCCCAGTACTTC. Its protein is CASRGGLELAQYF.

This clonotype was detected once. This chain joins TRBV29-1 and TRBJ2-2; TRBD1 matches at 8 bases. The CDR3 length is 14 residues. V trimming: 1 base; J trimming: 4 bases; junction bases outside the gene matches: 2. CDR1 SQVTM and CDR2 ANQGSEA come from the germline V gene. CDR3 in DNA: TGCAGCGTTGAAGGGACAGGGCCCACCGGGGAGCTGTTTTTT. This gives the protein CSVEGTGPTGELFF.

V is TRBV12-5 and J is TRBJ2-5; weak D call: TRBD1 (6 bases). The CDR3 spans 15 residues. From germline, CDR1 is LGHNT and CDR2 FRNRAP. Trimming took 1 base from V and 5 from J, leaving 14 bases between them. CDR3: CASGLGGQLGETQYF. CDR3 nucleotides: TGTGCTAGTGGTTTGGGCGGACAGCTGGGGGAGACCCAGTACTTC.

This clonotype occurred once. The junction and the germline gene differ at one end; a read error may be behind it. This chain joins TRBV7-7 and TRBJ2-5, with 8 bases lining up with TRBD1. CDR3 length: 16 amino acids. Looked up from germline, CDR1 is SSHAT and CDR2 is FNYEAQ (reference sequence). The CDR3 protein is CASSSTDDRGQETQYF. CDR3 coding DNA: TGTGCTAGCAGCTCGACAGACGACAGGGGCCAAGAGACCCAGTACTTC. Combining the CDR3 with reference TRBV7-7 and TRBJ2-5 gives the whole variable domain GAGVSQSPRYKVTKRGQDVTLRCDPISSHATLYWYQQALGQGPEFLTYFNYEAQPDKSGLPSDRFSAERPEGSISTLTIQRTEQRDSAMYRCASSSTDDRGQETQYFGPGTRLLVL.

The V and J genes are TRBV24-1 and TRBJ2-1; tentative D call: TRBD1 (7 bases). Trimming removed 7 bases from V and 8 bases from J, with 17 bases in between. Germline values: CDR1 KGHDR, CDR2 SFDVKD. The CDR3 totals 14 residues. The chain's CDR3 is CATRKTGRIHEQFF. Here the CDR3 DNA reads TGTGCCACCAGAAAGACAGGGAGGATACATGAGCAGTTCTTC.

This clonotype was picked up one time. The rearrangement joins TRBV11-2 to TRBJ2-5, with 9 bases that match TRBD2. The CDR3 is 14 amino acids. The germline gives CDR1 SGHAT, CDR2 FQNNGV. V shed 1 base, J shed 5 bases, and the junction held 2 bases outside the gene matches. The CDR3 DNA sequence: TGTGCCAGCAGCTTAGTAGCGGGAGAGGAGACCCAGTACTTC. It codes for CASSLVAGEETQYF.

In its sample, this clonotype was seen once. The J gene is TRBJ1-1, the V gene TRBV5-1; D remains unclear. Germline V gives CDR1 SGHRS, CDR2 YFSETQ. The germline V and J ends were trimmed by 1 base and 8 bases, with 30 bases remaining between them. CDR3 length equals 19 residues. CDR3 nucleotide sequence: TGCGCCAGCAGCTTGCCCAATACACCCCTCTTCCTTCGCCCCGGAGAAGCTTTCTTT. It codes for CASSLPNTPLFLRPGEAFF.

The chain uses TRBV6-5 and TRBJ1-1; no definite D call. The CDR3 covers 14 residues. With 2 bases removed from V and 1 base from J, the gap between germline ends came to 8 bases. Germline lookup yields CDR1 MNHEY and CDR2 SVGAGI. This CDR3 reads CASSYTTANTEAFF. The CDR3 region has the DNA TGTGCCAGCAGTTACACTACAGCGAACACTGAAGCTTTCTTT.

This rearrangement joins TRBV14 to TRBJ1-3; D perhaps matches TRBD1 (5 bases). CDR1 is SGHDN, CDR2 FVKESK, per germline. Deletions cut 2 bases from V and 0 bases from J, with 14 bases between. The CDR3 contains 17 residues. CDR3 DNA sequence: TGTGCCAGCAGCCAAATTGAGGGACTTTTCTCTGGAAACACCATATATTTT. Its translation is CASSQIEGLFSGNTIYF.

The V call is TRBV24-1, the J call TRBJ1-2, with D unresolved. The germline V gene has CDR1 KGHDR and CDR2 SFDVKD. This CDR3 is built from 11 residues. The V end was cut by 2 bases, the J end by 7 bases, with 4 bases between. CDR3 loop: CATSDSGGYTF. The DNA of the CDR3 is TGTGCCACCAGTGATTCCGGTGGCTACACCTTC.

This clonotype was detected only once. The genes are TRBV24-1 and TRBJ2-2; 8 positions match TRBD1. CDR1 and CDR2 (germline): KGHDR, SFDVKD. V was pared by 4 bases and J by 4 bases, with 10 bases of the junction left unmatched. The length of the CDR3 is 17 residues. The CDR3 protein is CATSDTDRVWGTGELFF. DNA of the CDR3: TGTGCCACCAGTGACACGGACAGGGTGTGGGGCACCGGGGAGCTGTTTTTT.

The rearrangement uses TRBV12-3 or TRBV12-4 and TRBJ1-5; D possibly corresponds to TRBD1 (5 bases). The V and J ends lost 0 bases and 1 base respectively, with 10 bases between them. This CDR3 has 16 residues. The CDR3 nucleotides are TGTGCCAGCAGTTTAGCGCTACGGGGGAGCAATCAGCCCCAGCATTTT. It specifies CASSLALRGSNQPQHF.